This T cell receptor (beta chain) was obtained from a study of PD-L1 blockade in urothelial cancer. Time point: peripheral blood 6 weeks after treatment start. Urothelial carcinoma affected the patients, and it was locally advanced or metastatic. Individual patients had between 1 and 8 samples, taken pretreatment and on-treatment. This clone was seen a few times. Sequencing was performed with immunoSEQ multiplex PCR; in TCRdb, only in-frame clones are kept and a portion is missing. This table holds around 38,000 clones, less than 90% found once. The CDR3 consists of 16 residues. Germline V CDR1 and CDR2: SGHVS, FQNEAQ. Germline trimming cut 2 bases from V and 10 bases from J; bases unmatched to any gene: 9.

This chain joins TRBV7-8 and TRBJ1-6; TRBD1 matches at 9 bases. Sequenced material: PBMCs, taken around atezolizumab (anti-PD-L1) treatment. This clonotype was obtained from a man aged 60 to 69 with urothelial cancer. CDR3 sequence: CASSLLAGQGRSPLHF. The CDR3 region has the DNA TGTGCCAGCAGCTTACTGGCGGGACAGGGACGATCACCCCTCCACTTT.